The clone carrying this T cell receptor beta chain has only one observation. The target antigen is unknown. PCR primers comprised 60 Vbeta and 13 Jbeta primers. TCRdb's copy holds only in-frame clones and misses some; the assay was immunoSEQ multiplex PCR. The table lists about 200,000 clones, around 82% of them singletons, with less than 2% in the top ten. After removal of 4 bases from V and 1 base from J, the junction contained 6 bases not matched to a gene. The V gene's germline CDR1 is WNHNN and CDR2 SYGVQD (reference sequence). The CDR3 loop spans 16 amino acids. This entry belongs to a study of cytomegalovirus exposure and HLA in healthy donors. Study conclusions and caveats: As was reported, the classifier diagnosed cytomegalovirus status with high specificity and sensitivity. Later genetic work tied a missense DCLRE1C variant to beta-chain V and J trimming. It was only CMV serostatus that was available as immune exposure information. Sequencing artifact likely explains a cluster of highly shared sequence variants.

The TCR sequence derives from a man in his forties in good health and CMV-seropositive. What was sequenced was PBMCs. The V call is TRBV10-1, the J call TRBJ2-1; 8 bases align to TRBD1. The DNA of the CDR3 is TGCGCCAGCAGTGGGTACAGGGGGAGTTCCTACAATGAGCAGTTCTTC. Its protein is CASSGYRGSSYNEQFF.